The 14 T cell receptor beta chains in this list originate from one sample, sequenced in a study of radiotherapy plus CTLA-4 blockade in lung cancer. The method was immunoSEQ multiplex PCR; TCRdb's version includes in-frame clones alone and lacks a portion of them. The table records about 67,000 clones, more than 70% of them present only once. Sequencing was performed on peripheral blood, taken from a patient treated with radiotherapy plus ipilimumab. The receptors originated from a human donor with non-small cell lung cancer whose response to radiotherapy plus ipilimumab could not be evaluated. Some clones in this sample may be carry-over from other donors' samples.

The chain combines TRBV11-2 with TRBJ1-1; D ambiguous. CDR3 size: 13 residues. Germline V gene data show CDR1 as SGHAT and CDR2 as FQNNGV. The ends were cut back, 5 bases at V and 1 base at J, with 8 bases in the middle. The CDR3 DNA sequence: TGTGCCAGCAGCACCACCGGGAACACTGAAGCTTTCTTT. Translating it yields CASSTTGNTEAFF.

V gene TRBV7-3 combines with J gene TRBJ2-2, with 13 bases matching TRBD2. V lost 3 bases and J lost 6; bases outside the gene matches: 10. The germline gives CDR1 SGHTA, CDR2 FQGTGA. The CDR3 consists of 18 residues. The CDR3 protein is CASSFGLAGARRAGELFF. The CDR3, as DNA: TGTGCCAGCAGCTTCGGACTAGCGGGGGCTCGGCGGGCCGGGGAGCTGTTTTTT. The full variable domain, completed using reference TRBV7-3 and TRBJ2-2, is GAGVSQTPSNKVTEKGKYVELRCDPISGHTALYWYRQSLGQGPEFLIYFQGTGAADDSGLPNDRFFAVRPEGSVSTLKIQRTERGDSAVYLCASSFGLAGARRAGELFFGEGSRLTVL.

To note about this clone: This same CDR3 is encoded by further DNA sequences in the sample. V usage is TRBV7-2 and J usage is TRBJ2-1; D is unclear. The CDR3 extends over 12 amino acids. With 1 base removed from V and 7 bases from J, the gap between germline ends came to 5 bases. The germline V gene encodes CDR1 SGHTA and CDR2 FQGNSA. The CDR3 reads CASSLDTNEQFF. In DNA form, the CDR3 reads TGTGCCAGCAGCTTAGATACTAATGAGCAGTTCTTC.

The CDR3 spells CASSRDTSVYEQYF. The CDR3 DNA sequence: TGTGCCAGCAGCCGGGACACCTCCGTCTACGAGCAGTACTTC. The chain links TRBV5-6 to TRBJ2-7; the D gene is possibly TRBD1 (6 bases). V lost 4 bases and J lost 3, with 14 bases in between. CDR1 is SGHDT, CDR2 YYEEEE, per germline. This CDR3 has 14 amino acids.

V gene TRBV5-1 combines with J gene TRBJ1-2; 9 bases agree with TRBD1. This CDR3 region has 14 residues. V lost 3 bases, J lost 4 bases, and 4 bases stayed unmatched. Germline-derived CDR1 and CDR2 are SGHRS and YFSETQ. The CDR3 loop reads CASSSGQGSYGYTF. The CDR3 nucleotides are TGCGCCAGCAGCTCCGGACAGGGGAGCTATGGCTACACCTTC. Filled out from reference TRBV5-1 and TRBJ1-2, the complete variable domain reads KAGVTQTPRYLIKTRGQQVTLSCSPISGHRSVSWYQQTPGQGLQFLFEYFSETQRNKGNFPGRFSGRQFSNSRSEMNVSTLELGDSALYLCASSSGQGSYGYTFGSGTRLTVV.

The genes are TRBV5-4 and TRBJ2-1, with TRBD1 matching 8 bases. Trimming removed 1 base from V and 7 bases from J; junction bases left unmatched: 1. The V gene's germline CDR1 is SGHNT and CDR2 YYREEE (reference sequence). The CDR3 length is 13 residues. The CDR3 coding sequence is TGTGCCAGCAGCTTGACAGGGGGGAATGAGCAGTTCTTC. Translated, it gives CASSLTGGNEQFF.

A few counts support this clone. The chain carries TRBV6-1 and TRBJ1-2; TRBD1 matches at 12 bases. V gave up 4 bases and J gave up 8 bases; unmatched junction bases: 11. CDR3 length equals 16 residues. Germline V gives CDR1 MNHNS, CDR2 SASEGT. The CDR3 here is CASSAIWGQGALGYTF. As DNA, the CDR3 is TGTGCCAGCAGTGCTATCTGGGGACAGGGGGCCTTGGGCTACACCTTC.

This clone was picked up a small number of times. J is TRBJ2-5 and V is TRBV5-1; the D gene is possibly TRBD2 (6 bases). In germline, CDR1 is SGHRS, CDR2 YFSETQ. This CDR3 comprises 13 residues. V lost 2 bases and J 1 base, leaving 6 bases between the germline ends. The CDR3 here is CASSFGGQETQYF. The CDR3, as DNA: TGCGCCAGCAGCTTCGGGGGCCAAGAGACCCAGTACTTC.

The V call is TRBV5-6, the J call TRBJ1-6; D possibly corresponds to TRBD1 (6 bases). Germline V CDR1 and CDR2: SGHDT, YYEEEE. The CDR3 loop spans 14 amino acids. V was cut by 3 bases and J by 10 bases, with 14 bases left in between. The CDR3 is CASSSQGWSSPLHF. CDR3 DNA sequence: TGTGCCAGCAGCTCACAGGGTTGGTCCTCACCCCTCCACTTT.

This clone appeared a few times. The DNA of the CDR3 is TGTGCCAGCTCACCCCCGTCCGGGAATGTCGGTGGCTACACCTTC. It yields the protein CASSPPSGNVGGYTF. The chain carries TRBV18 and TRBJ1-2, with D hard to call. From germline, CDR1 is KGHSH and CDR2 LQKENI. The CDR3 runs 15 residues. The V gene lost 3 bases and the J gene lost 7 bases, with 18 bases spanning the gap. The entire variable domain, with the rest obtained from reference TRBV18 and TRBJ1-2, is as follows: NAGVMQNPRHLVRRRGQEARLRCSPMKGHSHVYWYRQLPEEGLKFMVYLQKENIIDESGMPKERFSAEFPKEGPSILRIQQVVRGDSAAYFCASSPPSGNVGGYTFGSGTRLTVV.

This clone was seen more than once but under ten times. This chain links TRBV18 with TRBJ1-3; 7 positions agree with TRBD1. Germline trimming cut 2 bases from V and 2 bases from J; bases unmatched to any gene: 3. The germline V gene encodes CDR1 KGHSH and CDR2 LQKENI. The length of the CDR3 is 15 residues. This CDR3 is CASSPATGAGNTIYF. The CDR3 region has the DNA TGTGCCAGCTCACCAGCAACAGGGGCTGGAAACACCATATATTTT.

The chain uses TRBV29-1 and TRBJ2-7, with a weak D call TRBD1 (5 bases). CDR1 is SQVTM, CDR2 ANQGSEA, per germline. This CDR3 spans 11 amino acids. Trimming removed 6 bases from V and 7 bases from J, with 13 bases in between. The CDR3 protein is CSVSTAGEQYF. CDR3 nucleotide sequence: TGCAGCGTCTCCACGGCAGGGGAGCAGTACTTC.

On this clone itself: The junction does not match germline at one end; this may be a read error. DNA of the CDR3: TGTGCTAGCAGCCGTAGCCAGGGGAGGGCAGATACGCAGTATTTT. Translating gives CASSRSQGRADTQYF. The chain combines TRBV7-7 with TRBJ2-3, with D possibly matching TRBD2 (7 bases). Germline assignment: CDR1 SSHAT and CDR2 FNYEAQ (reference sequence). The CDR3 is 15 residues long. The whole variable domain, filled in from reference TRBV7-7 and TRBJ2-3, reads GAGVSQSPRYKVTKRGQDVTLRCDPISSHATLYWYQQALGQGPEFLTYFNYEAQPDKSGLPSDRFSAERPEGSISTLTIQRTEQRDSAMYRCASSRSQGRADTQYFGPGTRLTVL.

The chain recombines TRBV9 with TRBJ1-2; D unclear. Trimming cost V 6 bases and J 4 bases, with 22 bases left between them. This CDR3 is built from 16 residues. CDR1 SGDLS and CDR2 YYNGEE come from the germline V gene. CDR3 DNA sequence: TGTGCCAGCACCCCGGGTAGTGAGCTGGCGGGCTATGGCTACACCTTC. Its protein is CASTPGSELAGYGYTF.